This is a list of T cell receptor beta chains from one sample in a study of T cell changes during pregnancy in multiple sclerosis. Only in-frame clones appear in the TCRdb table, and some are missing; sequencing was by immunoSEQ multiplex PCR. Here the sample spans tens of thousands of clones, roughly 94% being singletons. The sequencing here drew on CD4+ T cells from peripheral blood mononuclear cells, taken in the second trimester of pregnancy. These receptors originate from a female donor with multiple sclerosis, enrolled in a pregnancy study. The CDR3 runs from the conserved cysteine through the conserved F or W. The order of the fields is V gene, CDR3 protein.

>TRBV15
CATSRELAGAVGTQYF
>TRBV5-8
CASSSRWKNSNQPQHF
>TRBV10-1
CASSSGGRASAPLHF
>TRBV5-1
CASSLGGVRNTEAFF
>TRBV28
CASSRDTNIQYF
>TRBV19
CASSRGRDQPQHF
>TRBV2
CASIEGGFVGELFF
>TRBV5-4
CASSPRTVSYNEQFF
>TRBV27
CASRAGQGASSSYNEQFF
>TRBV5-1
CASGDTRGGYEQYF
>TRBV9
CASSPRVGAGRARF
>TRBV19
CASSTDPGGRTEAFF
>TRBV14
CASSYFSGGGTDTQYF
>TRBV7-9
CASSLSTGEAFF
>TRBV6-6
CASTDPGNRGNTIYF
>TRBV5-1
CASSLRLGGMGTEAFF
>TRBV19
CASSIQGLTEAFF
>TRBV6-1
CASSAGRDTEAFF
>TRBV7-9
CASSLGSQAYNEQFF
>TRBV10-1
CASSEIRRPNQPQHF
>TRBV6-1
CASSGRQSGELFF
>TRBV27
CASSSGGNTEAFF
>TRBV5-1
CASSLNLPGQRRTNYGYTF
>TRBV19
CASSTGGSYNEQFF
>TRBV30
CAWSRDRAYEQYF
>TRBV7-2
CASSVAGGVNTGELFF
>TRBV7-9
CASSSKQGRNTGELFF
>TRBV7-3
CASSAPIAGGPHEQYF
>TRBV28
CASSLPSGNTIYF
>TRBV6-1
CASSVFSGSEGGTQYF
>TRBV2
CASSDQGSVQPQHF
>TRBV2
CASSATGGSGANVLTF
>TRBV6-1
CASIIQVNTEAFF
>TRBV6-4
CASSEQPGAGGYTF
>TRBV19
CASSFRTATGNTIYF
>TRBV6-5
CASSLIQGGKETQYF
>TRBV10-3
CAISPQGTSRRNYNEQFF
>TRBV5-1
CASSFARDYYGYTF
>TRBV6-4
CASSRDRDQPQHF
>TRBV7-2
CASSQGWGRGYEQYF
>TRBV5-6
CASSLYGLDGYTF
>TRBV28
CASSFVLNTGELFF
>TRBV4-1
CASSLVTWEQPQHF
>TRBV28
CASSVGQGQETQYF
>TRBV19
CASSPPISGNTIYF
>TRBV7-6
CASSQGGNTIYF
>TRBV2
CASSVGGGGADTQYF
>TRBV5-6
CASSLGIYEQYF
>TRBV19
CASSIQGTEAFF
>TRBV5-4
CASSLMGSQETQYF
>TRBV9
CASSVAVGGTDTQYF
>TRBV10-3
CAISEWAGATGELFF
>TRBV30
CAWTSGPTDTQYF
>TRBV2
CASSPGLAADTQYF
>TRBV5-4
CASSLVSRGGRNEQFF
>TRBV5-4
CASSTRQGGETQYF
>TRBV19
CASSAWDRGTDTQYF
>TRBV2
CASRVVRGEEYF
>TRBV7-8
CASSLGGGPHTEAFF
>TRBV18
CASSQLELNEQFF